This record covers a single T cell receptor (beta chain). Its matching antigen is unknown. Primers included in the PCR were 60 Vbeta and 13 Jbeta primers. In the study's own analysis: An analysis performed later counted 72 million or so unique TCR beta chains (roughly 11 million of them shared). Sequencing was performed with immunoSEQ multiplex PCR; in TCRdb, only in-frame clones are kept and a portion is missing. V and J calls and clone size are as listed in that table; D and trimming were resolved from the DNA. The sample holds some 120,000 clones. The data originate from a study of cytomegalovirus exposure and HLA in healthy donors. Study-wide results and limits: One variant, a missense change in DCLRE1C, was linked in a later analysis to TCR beta V- and J-gene trimming.

Sequencing input: PBMCs. The origin of this receptor is a woman in her fifties or sixties in good health and CMV-seronegative.

The CDR3 region is CASSPGTEQYEQYF. CDR3 DNA: TGTGCCAGCTCACCGGGGACAGAACAGTACGAGCAGTACTTC. V and J are TRBV18 and TRBJ2-7; 7 bases agree with TRBD1. The CDR3 length is 14 residues. Germline loops: CDR1 KGHSH, CDR2 LQKENI. V shed 3 bases and J 4 bases; nucleotides not matched to a gene: 6.